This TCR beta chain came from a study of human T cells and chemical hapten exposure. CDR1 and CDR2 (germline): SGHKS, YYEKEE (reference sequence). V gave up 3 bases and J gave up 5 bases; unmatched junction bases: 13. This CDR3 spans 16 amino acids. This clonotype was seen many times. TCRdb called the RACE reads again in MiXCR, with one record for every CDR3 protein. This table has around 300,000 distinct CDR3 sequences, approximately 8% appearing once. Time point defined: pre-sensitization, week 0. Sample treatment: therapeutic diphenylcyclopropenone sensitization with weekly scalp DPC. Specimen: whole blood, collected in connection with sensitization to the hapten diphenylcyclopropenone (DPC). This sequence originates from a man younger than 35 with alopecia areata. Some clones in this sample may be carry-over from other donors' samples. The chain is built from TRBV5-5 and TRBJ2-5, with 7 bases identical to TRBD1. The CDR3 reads CASSSYLDRVGETQYF. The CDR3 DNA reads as TGTGCCAGCAGCTCCTATCTCGACAGGGTCGGGGAGACCCAGTACTTC.